This T cell receptor (beta chain) was profiled in a study of cytomegalovirus exposure and HLA in healthy donors. Study information: Counted in an early data release were about 86 million unique TCRs from HLA-typed donors. For the approximately 390 genotyped donors, roughly 81% fell within the Caucasian-associated ancestry cluster.

Vbeta (60) and Jbeta (13) primers were used in the PCR. This table comes from immunoSEQ multiplex PCR, and its TCRdb copy is limited to in-frame clones, with some not included. Counted here are 100,000 to 150,000 clones, 80% to 85% occurring once; the ten biggest clones make up about 0.74%. V shed 4 bases, J shed 5 bases, and the junction held 2 bases outside the gene matches. The germline V gene has CDR1 SGHDN and CDR2 FVKESK. The CDR3 totals 14 residues. Study results and caveats: A later analysis associated around 17,000 TCR beta sequences with HLA alleles at a 0.05 false discovery rate. Looking again later, the authors saw that most CMV-associated TCR beta chains seemed HLA-restricted.

As regards this clone: Its antigen is undetermined.

The source of this sequence is a man aged 18 to 30 in good health and CMV-seronegative. V usage is TRBV14 and J usage is TRBJ1-6; 7 positions match TRBD1. Specimen: PBMCs. CDR3 sequence (DNA): TGTGCCAGCAGCCCGGGACAGAATAATTCACCCCTCCACTTT. This codes for CASSPGQNNSPLHF. Full variable domain (missing parts from reference TRBV14 and TRBJ1-6): EAGVTQFPSHSVIEKGQTVTLRCDPISGHDNLYWYRRVMGKEIKFLLHFVKESKQDESGMPNNRFLAERTGGTYSTLKVQPAELEDSGVYFCASSPGQNNSPLHFGNGTRLTVT.